The clone carrying this T cell receptor beta chain was found a few times. Antigen: not known. The V and J ends lost 0 bases and 8 bases, in that order; junction bases with no gene match: 10. Per the germline V gene, CDR1 is SGHAT and CDR2 is FQNNGV. CDR3 length: 17 residues. The data belong to a study of Graves' ophthalmopathy and Graves' hyperthyroidism. Findings of the study overall: Blood repertoires reportedly contained most expanded thyroid clonotypes above 0.001 frequency.

CDR3 regions of TCR beta were amplified from RNA transcripts. First-round RT-PCR relied on HTBI primers, and a second-round multiplex PCR came next. One entry per CDR3 protein, called by TCRdb with MiXCR from the multiplex PCR reads. Among hundreds of thousands of distinct CDR3 sequences listed, 22% were seen once. The receptor comes from a woman aged 18-35 years with stable Graves' hyperthyroidism. Some clones in this sample may be carry-over from other donors' samples. The chain is built from TRBV11-2 and TRBJ1-6; 7 nucleotides align to TRBD1. Source material: peripheral blood. In nucleotides, the CDR3 is TGTGCCAGCAGCTTAGATATGACAGGGACTTATGATTCACCCCTCCACTTT. Translation: CASSLDMTGTYDSPLHF. The variable domain in full, completed from reference TRBV11-2 and TRBJ1-6, reads EAGVAQSPRYKIIEKRQSVAFWCNPISGHATLYWYQQILGQGPKLLIQFQNNGVVDDSQLPKDRFSAERLKGVDSTLKIQPAKLEDSAVYLCASSLDMTGTYDSPLHFGNGTRLTVT.